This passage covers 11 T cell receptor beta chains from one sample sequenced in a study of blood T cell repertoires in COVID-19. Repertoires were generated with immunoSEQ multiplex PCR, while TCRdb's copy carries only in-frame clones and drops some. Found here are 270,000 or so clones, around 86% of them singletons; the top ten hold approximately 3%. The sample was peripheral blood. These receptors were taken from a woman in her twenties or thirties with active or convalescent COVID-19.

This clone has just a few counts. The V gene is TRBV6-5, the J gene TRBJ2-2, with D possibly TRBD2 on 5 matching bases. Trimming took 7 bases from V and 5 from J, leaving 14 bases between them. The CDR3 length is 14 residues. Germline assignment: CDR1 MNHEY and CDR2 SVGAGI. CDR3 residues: CASIHSGETGELFF. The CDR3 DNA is TGTGCCAGCATTCACAGTGGGGAGACCGGGGAGCTGTTTTTT.

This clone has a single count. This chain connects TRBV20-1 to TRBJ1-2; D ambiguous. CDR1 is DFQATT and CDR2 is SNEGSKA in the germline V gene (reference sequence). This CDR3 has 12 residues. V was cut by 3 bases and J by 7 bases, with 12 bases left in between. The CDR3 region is CSASAASGGYTF. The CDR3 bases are TGCAGTGCTAGTGCCGCGTCTGGTGGCTACACCTTC.

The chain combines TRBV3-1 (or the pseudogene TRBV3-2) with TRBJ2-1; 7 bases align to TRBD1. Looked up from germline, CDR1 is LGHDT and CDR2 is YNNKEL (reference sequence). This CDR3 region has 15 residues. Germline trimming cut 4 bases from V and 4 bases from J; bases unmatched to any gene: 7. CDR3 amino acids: CASSPPDRLYNEQFF. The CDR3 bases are TGTGCCAGCAGCCCACCGGACAGGCTATACAATGAGCAGTTCTTC.

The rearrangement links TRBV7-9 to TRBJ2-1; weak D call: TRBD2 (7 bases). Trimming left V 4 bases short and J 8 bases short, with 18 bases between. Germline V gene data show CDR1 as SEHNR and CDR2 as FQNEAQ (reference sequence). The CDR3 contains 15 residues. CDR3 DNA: TGTGCCAGCAGCTCCGTGAGGGGGGGTGTCGATGAGCAGTTCTTC. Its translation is CASSSVRGGVDEQFF. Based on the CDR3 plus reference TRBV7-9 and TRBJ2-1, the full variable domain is DTGVSQNPRHKITKRGQNVTFRCDPISEHNRLYWYRQTLGQGPEFLTYFQNEAQLEKSRLLSDRFSAERPKGSFSTLEIQRTEQGDSAMYLCASSSVRGGVDEQFFGPGTRLTVL.

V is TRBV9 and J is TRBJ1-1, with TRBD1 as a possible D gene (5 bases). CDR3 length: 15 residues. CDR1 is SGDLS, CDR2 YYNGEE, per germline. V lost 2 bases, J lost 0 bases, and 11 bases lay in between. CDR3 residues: CASSVGGEMNTEAFF. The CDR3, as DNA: TGTGCCAGCAGCGTGGGGGGTGAAATGAACACTGAAGCTTTCTTT.

The CDR3 loop reads CASSLFTPDSNYGYTF. The DNA of the CDR3 is TGTGCCAGCAGTTTATTCACGCCGGACAGTAACTATGGCTACACCTTC. The chain carries TRBV28 and TRBJ1-2, with D perhaps matching TRBD1 (6 bases). This CDR3 region has 16 residues. V dropped 1 base and J dropped 1 base, with 13 bases sitting between them. Germline CDR1 is MDHEN and CDR2 is SYDVKM.

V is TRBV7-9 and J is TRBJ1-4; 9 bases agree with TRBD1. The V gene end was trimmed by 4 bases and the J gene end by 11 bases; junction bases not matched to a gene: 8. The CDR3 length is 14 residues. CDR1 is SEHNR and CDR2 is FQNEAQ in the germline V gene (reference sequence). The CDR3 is CASSSWDRESKLFF. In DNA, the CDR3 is TGTGCCAGCAGCTCCTGGGACAGGGAATCCAAACTGTTTTTT. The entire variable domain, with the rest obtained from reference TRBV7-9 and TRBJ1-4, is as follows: DTGVSQNPRHKITKRGQNVTFRCDPISEHNRLYWYRQTLGQGPEFLTYFQNEAQLEKSRLLSDRFSAERPKGSFSTLEIQRTEQGDSAMYLCASSSWDRESKLFFGSGTQLSVL.

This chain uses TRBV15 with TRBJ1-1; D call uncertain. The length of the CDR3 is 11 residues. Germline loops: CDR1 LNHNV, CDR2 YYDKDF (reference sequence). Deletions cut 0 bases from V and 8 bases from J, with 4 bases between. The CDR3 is CATSREAEAFF. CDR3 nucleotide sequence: TGTGCCACCAGCAGAGAAGCAGAAGCTTTCTTT.

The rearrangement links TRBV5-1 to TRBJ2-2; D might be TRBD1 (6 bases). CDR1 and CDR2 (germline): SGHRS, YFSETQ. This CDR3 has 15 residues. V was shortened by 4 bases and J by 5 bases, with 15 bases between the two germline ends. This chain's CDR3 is CASSVYTTGTGELFF. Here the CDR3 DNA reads TGCGCCAGCAGCGTCTACACCACAGGGACCGGGGAGCTGTTTTTT.

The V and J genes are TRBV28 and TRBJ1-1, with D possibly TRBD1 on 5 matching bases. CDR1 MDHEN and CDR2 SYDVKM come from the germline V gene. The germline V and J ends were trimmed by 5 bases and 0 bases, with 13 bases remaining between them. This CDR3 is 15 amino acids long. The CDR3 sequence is CASSVTALMNTEAFF. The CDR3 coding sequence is TGTGCCAGCAGTGTGACAGCTCTCATGAACACTGAAGCTTTCTTT. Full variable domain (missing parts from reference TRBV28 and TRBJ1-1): DVKVTQSSRYLVKRTGEKVFLECVQDMDHENMFWYRQDPGLGLRLIYFSYDVKMKEKGDIPEGYSVSREKKERFSLILESASTNQTSMYLCASSVTALMNTEAFFGQGTRLTVV.

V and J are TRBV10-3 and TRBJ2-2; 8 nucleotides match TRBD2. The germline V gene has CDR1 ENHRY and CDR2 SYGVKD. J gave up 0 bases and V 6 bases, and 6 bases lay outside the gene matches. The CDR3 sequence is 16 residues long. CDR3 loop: CAIRSSGGPNTGELFF. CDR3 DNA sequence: TGTGCCATCAGAAGCAGCGGGGGCCCGAACACCGGGGAGCTGTTTTTT.